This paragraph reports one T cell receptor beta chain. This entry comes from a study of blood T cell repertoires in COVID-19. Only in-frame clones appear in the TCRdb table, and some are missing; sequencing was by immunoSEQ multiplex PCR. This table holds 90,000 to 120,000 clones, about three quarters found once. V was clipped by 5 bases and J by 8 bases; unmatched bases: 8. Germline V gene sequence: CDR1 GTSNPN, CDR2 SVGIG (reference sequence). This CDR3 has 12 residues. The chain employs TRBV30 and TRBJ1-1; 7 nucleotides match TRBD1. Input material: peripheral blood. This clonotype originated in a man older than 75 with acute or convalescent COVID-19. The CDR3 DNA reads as TGTGCCTGGGGCCTACAGGGGATGGAAGCTTTCTTT. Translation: CAWGLQGMEAFF.